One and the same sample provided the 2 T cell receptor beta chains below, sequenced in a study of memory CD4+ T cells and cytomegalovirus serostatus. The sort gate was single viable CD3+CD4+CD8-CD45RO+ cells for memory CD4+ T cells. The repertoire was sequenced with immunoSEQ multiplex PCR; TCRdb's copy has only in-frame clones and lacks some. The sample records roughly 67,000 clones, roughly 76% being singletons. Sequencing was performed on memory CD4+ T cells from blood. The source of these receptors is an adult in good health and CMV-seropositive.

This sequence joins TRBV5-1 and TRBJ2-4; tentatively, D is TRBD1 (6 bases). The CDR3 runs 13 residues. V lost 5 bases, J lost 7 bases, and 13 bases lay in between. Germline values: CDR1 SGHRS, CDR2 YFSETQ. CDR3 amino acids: CASSQQGGNIQYF. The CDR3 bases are TGCGCCAGCAGTCAACAGGGTGGGAACATTCAGTACTTC. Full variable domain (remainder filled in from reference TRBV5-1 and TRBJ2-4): KAGVTQTPRYLIKTRGQQVTLSCSPISGHRSVSWYQQTPGQGLQFLFEYFSETQRNKGNFPGRFSGRQFSNSRSEMNVSTLELGDSALYLCASSQQGGNIQYFGAGTRLSVL.

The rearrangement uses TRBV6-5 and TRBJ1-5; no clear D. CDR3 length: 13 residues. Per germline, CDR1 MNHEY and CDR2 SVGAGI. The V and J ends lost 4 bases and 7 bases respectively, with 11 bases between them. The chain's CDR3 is CASSSREGQPQHF. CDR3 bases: TGTGCCAGCAGTTCAAGGGAAGGACAGCCCCAGCATTTT.